This TCR beta chain was recovered during a study of cytomegalovirus exposure and HLA in healthy donors. General study findings and limits: The classifier, whose performance was assessed in both the original and validation cohorts, reportedly diagnosed cytomegalovirus status with high specificity and sensitivity. CMV antigen specificity was confirmed in vitro for a few CMV-associated chains. Associated with HLA alleles at 0.05 false discovery rate in a later analysis were over 15,000 TCR beta sequences.

The PCR used 60 Vbeta and 13 Jbeta primers. Generated by immunoSEQ multiplex PCR, the TCRdb table keeps only in-frame clones and is missing some. The sample has roughly 140,000 clones; approximately 71% are singletons. Whereas donors were nominally healthy upon sampling, unrecorded immune exposures were probable. A word on this clone: Its antigen remains unidentified.

V shed 5 bases and J shed 6 bases, with 14 bases lying between them. Germline V CDR1 and CDR2: MDHEN, SYDVKM. The CDR3 sequence is 14 residues long. The clonotype was recovered from a woman aged 50 to 60 in good health and CMV-seronegative. The rearrangement joins TRBV28 to TRBJ1-5; D not resolved. The sample was PBMCs. CDR3 protein: CASSPLTRTQPQHF. CDR3 nucleotides: TGTGCCAGCAGTCCTCTCACGCGAACTCAGCCCCAGCATTTT.